This TCR beta chain was identified in a study of shared clonotypes between healthy human individuals. General observations from the study: Shared across a few donors were around 5% of the naive CD4 clonotypes. The donor pool, a small one, limited the genetic and exposure-history diversity represented.

About this clone: Its target is not known.

Only in-frame clones appear in the TCRdb table, and some are missing; sequencing was by immunoSEQ multiplex PCR. Of millions of clones listed, over 85% are singletons. The ends lost 4 bases at V and 5 bases at J; junction bases unmatched: 6. CDR1 is SGHTS and CDR2 is YDEGEE in the germline V gene. The CDR3 runs 14 residues. The source of this sequence is a young man in good health. The rearrangement joins TRBV5-8 to TRBJ2-3; 8 positions agree with TRBD1. Sequences were obtained from naive CD4+ T cells sorted from blood. Described subset: CD45RA+ positively selected. The CDR3, as DNA: TGTGCCAGCAGCCTCGGACAGGGTCTAGATACGCAGTATTTT. Translating gives CASSLGQGLDTQYF.